This T cell receptor beta chain emerged from a study of shared clonotypes between healthy human individuals. Study observations and caveats: Naive subsets, compared against memory subsets, generally had larger estimated richness values. Though the depth was large, rarefaction showed that sorted-subset sequencing was incomplete.

As to this clone: The antigen is unknown.

J was trimmed by 2 bases and V by 10 bases; bases with no gene match: 8. The germline gives CDR1 MNHNY, CDR2 SVGAGI (reference sequence). CDR3 length equals 14 residues. Profiling relied on immunoSEQ multiplex PCR, and the TCRdb table lists in-frame clones only, not all of them. The sample lists around 2,000,000 clones; over 85% were seen once. The receptor was isolated from a man aged 18 to 35 in good health. V and J are TRBV6-6 and TRBJ2-7; 10 bases are a match to TRBD2. Specimen: naive CD4+ T cells sorted from blood. Regarding subset: CD45RA+ positively selected. The CDR3 nucleotides are TGTGCCACCGCCCCGACTAGCGGGCCCTACGAGCAGTACTTC. It translates to CATAPTSGPYEQYF.